The 13 T cell receptor beta chains reported below all come from one sample, sequenced in a study of blood T cell repertoires in COVID-19. Generated by immunoSEQ multiplex PCR, the TCRdb table keeps only in-frame clones and is missing some. The repertoire holds 200,000 to 250,000 clones, with about 85% as singletons. Specimen: peripheral blood. The receptors stem from a woman in her fifties or sixties with COVID-19, enrolled during active disease.

This clone appeared a single time. V gene TRBV12-5 combines with J gene TRBJ1-2; D might be TRBD1 (5 bases). V was shortened by 7 bases and J by 1 base, with 10 bases between the two germline ends. CDR3 length: 13 amino acids. CDR1 LGHNT and CDR2 FRNRAP come from the germline V gene. CDR3 bases: TGTGCTAGTGTTTCGACAGTTAACTATGGCTACACCTTC. It is translated as CASVSTVNYGYTF.

V usage is TRBV5-8 and J usage is TRBJ2-7, with 12 bases that match TRBD2. After removal of 6 bases from V and 7 bases from J, the junction contained 14 bases not matched to a gene. The CDR3 totals 16 residues. CDR1 and CDR2 from the germline V gene are SGHTS and YDEGEE. The CDR3 DNA is TGTGCCAGCAACAGACTAGCGGGGGCCCTCCCGGGGGAGCAGTACGTC. Amino acids: CASNRLAGALPGEQYV.

The chain combines TRBV18 with TRBJ1-1; TRBD1 matches at 7 bases. This CDR3 spans 17 amino acids. Trimming removed 4 bases from V and 0 bases from J; junction bases left unmatched: 11. CDR1 is KGHSH, CDR2 LQKENI, per germline. CDR3 region: CASSLRAQGQMNTEAFF. The CDR3 nucleotides read TGTGCCAGCTCACTTCGTGCACAGGGACAGATGAACACTGAAGCTTTCTTT.

This sequence joins TRBV7-8 and TRBJ1-2; 9 bases fit TRBD1. The V gene end was trimmed by 3 bases and the J gene end by 5 bases; junction bases not matched to a gene: 4. Per germline, CDR1 SGHVS and CDR2 FQNEAQ. This CDR3 spans 14 amino acids. The CDR3 DNA follows: TGTGCCAGCAGCTTGGGGACAGGGACTTATGGCTACACCTTC. This encodes CASSLGTGTYGYTF.

DNA for the CDR3: TGTGCCAGCAGTCCCCCGGACAGGGTCGAGAGTGGCTACACCTTC. Translated: CASSPPDRVESGYTF. The chain is built from TRBV25-1 and TRBJ1-2; 8 bases agree with TRBD1. The germline V gene encodes CDR1 MGHDK and CDR2 SYGVNS. The CDR3 loop spans 15 amino acids. After removal of 5 bases from V and 7 bases from J, the junction contained 12 bases not matched to a gene.

The rearrangement joins TRBV4-1 to TRBJ1-1, with D unclear. Germline V gives CDR1 MGHRA, CDR2 YSYEKL. This CDR3 contains 18 residues. Trimming removed 4 bases from V and 3 bases from J, with 24 bases in between. CDR3 DNA: TGCGCCAGCAGCCGCCGTGCCTCCAGTCGGGTCTGGTACACTGAAGCTTTCTTT. This gives the protein CASSRRASSRVWYTEAFF.

This chain links TRBV27 with TRBJ2-7; no reliable D call. Trimming cost V 9 bases and J 3 bases, with 21 bases left between them. The germline V gene encodes CDR1 MNHEY and CDR2 SMNVEV (reference sequence). The CDR3 is 15 residues long. This CDR3 reads CAREIGRSDFYEQYV. The CDR3 DNA sequence: TGTGCCAGGGAAATAGGTCGCTCAGACTTCTACGAGCAGTACGTC.

This rearrangement joins TRBV19 to TRBJ1-1; D is uncertain. Trimming pared 1 base from V and 8 bases from J, leaving 11 bases between. Germline V gene lookup returns CDR1 LNHDA and CDR2 SQIVND (reference sequence). The length of the CDR3 is 13 residues. Here the CDR3 DNA reads TGTGCCAGTAGTATAGTAGTGAGAATGGAAGCTTTCTTT. Protein product: CASSIVVRMEAFF.

The chain recombines TRBV6-6 with TRBJ2-7, with D perhaps TRBD1 (6 bases). CDR3 length: 12 amino acids. Trimming took 2 bases from V and 5 from J, leaving 7 bases between them. Germline CDR1 is MNHNY and CDR2 is SVGAGI (reference sequence). The CDR3 loop reads CASSYQGNEQYV. In DNA, the CDR3 is TGTGCCAGCAGTTACCAGGGGAACGAGCAGTACGTC.

The V call is TRBV30, the J call TRBJ2-7; 13 bases fit TRBD2. The V and J ends lost 4 bases and 0 bases, in that order; junction bases with no gene match: 6. Germline V CDR1 and CDR2: GTSNPN, SVGIG (reference sequence). The CDR3 has 16 residues. This CDR3 is CAWKGTSGDRSYEQYF. In DNA form, the CDR3 reads TGTGCCTGGAAGGGGACTAGCGGGGATCGCTCCTACGAGCAGTACTTC.

The chain combines TRBV7-9 with TRBJ1-3; D gene uncertain. V lost 5 bases and J lost 2, with 13 bases in between. CDR1 is SEHNR and CDR2 is FQNEAQ in the germline V gene (reference sequence). The CDR3 contains 15 residues. DNA for the CDR3: TGTGCCAGCAGCATTAGCAGCAATCCTGGAAACACCATATATTTT. Amino acids: CASSISSNPGNTIYF.

The chain uses TRBV28 and TRBJ2-5; unclear D gene. CDR3 length equals 15 residues. Germline V gene data show CDR1 as MDHEN and CDR2 as SYDVKM. The germline V and J ends were trimmed by 6 bases and 2 bases, with 16 bases remaining between them. The DNA of the CDR3 is TGTGCCAGCAGCATCATCCGGTCGAGGCAAGAGACCCAGTACTTC. It specifies CASSIIRSRQETQYF. The full variable domain, in which reference TRBV28 and TRBJ2-5 provide the parts outside the CDR3, is DVKVTQSSRYLVKRTGEKVFLECVQDMDHENMFWYRQDPGLGLRLIYFSYDVKMKEKGDIPEGYSVSREKKERFSLILESASTNQTSMYLCASSIIRSRQETQYFGPGTRLLVL.

The chain links TRBV6-6 to TRBJ2-7; D perhaps matches TRBD1 (6 bases). CDR1 and CDR2 from the germline V gene are MNHNY and SVGAGI (reference sequence). V was shortened by 6 bases and J by 6 bases, with 15 bases between the two germline ends. The CDR3 length is 13 residues. DNA for the CDR3: TGTGCCAGCAGACTACAGGGTATCCGCGAGCAGTACTTC. The encoded protein is CASRLQGIREQYF.